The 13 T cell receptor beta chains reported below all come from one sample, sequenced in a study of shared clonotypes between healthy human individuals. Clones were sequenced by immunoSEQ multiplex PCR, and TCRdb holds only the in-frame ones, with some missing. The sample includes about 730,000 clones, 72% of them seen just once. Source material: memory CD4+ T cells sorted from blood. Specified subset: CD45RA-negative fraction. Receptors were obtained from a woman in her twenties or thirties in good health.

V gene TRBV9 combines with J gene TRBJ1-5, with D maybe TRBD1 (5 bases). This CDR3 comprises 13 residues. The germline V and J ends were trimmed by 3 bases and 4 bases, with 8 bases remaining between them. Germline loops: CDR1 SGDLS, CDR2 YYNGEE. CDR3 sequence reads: CASSGGENQPQHF. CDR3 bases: TGTGCCAGCAGCGGGGGGGAGAATCAGCCCCAGCATTTT.

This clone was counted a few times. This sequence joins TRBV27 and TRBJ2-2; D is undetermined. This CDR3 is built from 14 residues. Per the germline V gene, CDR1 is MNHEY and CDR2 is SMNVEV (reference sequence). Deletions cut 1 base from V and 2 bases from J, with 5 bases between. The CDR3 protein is CASSLLPNTGELFF. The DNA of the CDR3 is TGTGCCAGCAGTTTATTACCTAACACCGGGGAGCTGTTTTTT.

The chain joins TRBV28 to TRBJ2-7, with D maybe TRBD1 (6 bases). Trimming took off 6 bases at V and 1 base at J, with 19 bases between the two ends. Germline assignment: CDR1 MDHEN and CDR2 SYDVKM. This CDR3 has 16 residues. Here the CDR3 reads CASSSPGTGHSYEQYF. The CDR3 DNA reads TGTGCCAGCAGCTCCCCCGGCACAGGGCATTCCTACGAGCAGTACTTC.

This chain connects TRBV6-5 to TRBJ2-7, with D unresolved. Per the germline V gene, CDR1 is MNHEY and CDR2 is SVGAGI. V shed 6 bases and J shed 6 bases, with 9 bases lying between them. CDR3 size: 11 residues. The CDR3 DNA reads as TGTGCCAGCAGAAACCTCGGCGAGCAGTACTTC. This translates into CASRNLGEQYF.

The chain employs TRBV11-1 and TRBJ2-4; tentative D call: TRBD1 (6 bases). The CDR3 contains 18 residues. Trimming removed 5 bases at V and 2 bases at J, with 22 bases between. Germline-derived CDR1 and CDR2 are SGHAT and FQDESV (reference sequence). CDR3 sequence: CASSPTGSWAYSKNIQYF. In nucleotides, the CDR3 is TGTGCCAGCAGCCCAACAGGGAGCTGGGCCTATTCCAAAAACATTCAGTACTTC.

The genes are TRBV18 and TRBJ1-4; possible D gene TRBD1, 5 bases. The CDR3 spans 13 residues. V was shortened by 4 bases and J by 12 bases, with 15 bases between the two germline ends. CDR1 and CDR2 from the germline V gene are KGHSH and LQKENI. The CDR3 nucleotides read TGTGCCAGCTCACGTGCCAGGGTGGAGGAACTGTTTTTT. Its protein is CASSRARVEELFF.

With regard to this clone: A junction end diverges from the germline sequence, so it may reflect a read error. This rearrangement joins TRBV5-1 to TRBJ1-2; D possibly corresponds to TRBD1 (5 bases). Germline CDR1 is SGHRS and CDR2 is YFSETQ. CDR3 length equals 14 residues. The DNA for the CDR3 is TGCGCCAGCAGCCCCGGGACGGAGACCTATGTCTACACCTTC. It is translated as CASSPGTETYVYTF.

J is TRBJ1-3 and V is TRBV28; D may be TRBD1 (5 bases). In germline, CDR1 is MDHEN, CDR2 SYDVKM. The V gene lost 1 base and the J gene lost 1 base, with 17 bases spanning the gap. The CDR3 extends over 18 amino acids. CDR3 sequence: CASSLYRSRGLSGNTIYF. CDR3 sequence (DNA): TGTGCCAGCAGTTTATACAGGTCTCGGGGTCTATCTGGAAACACCATATATTTT. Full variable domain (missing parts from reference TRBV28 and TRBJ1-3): DVKVTQSSRYLVKRTGEKVFLECVQDMDHENMFWYRQDPGLGLRLIYFSYDVKMKEKGDIPEGYSVSREKKERFSLILESASTNQTSMYLCASSLYRSRGLSGNTIYFGEGSWLTVV.

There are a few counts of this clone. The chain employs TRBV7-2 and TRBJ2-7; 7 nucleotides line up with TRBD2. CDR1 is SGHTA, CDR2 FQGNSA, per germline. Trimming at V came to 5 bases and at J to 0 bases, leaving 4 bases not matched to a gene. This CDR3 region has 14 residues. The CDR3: CASSAGLSSYEQYF. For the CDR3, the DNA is TGTGCCAGCAGCGCGGGACTAAGCTCCTACGAGCAGTACTTC.

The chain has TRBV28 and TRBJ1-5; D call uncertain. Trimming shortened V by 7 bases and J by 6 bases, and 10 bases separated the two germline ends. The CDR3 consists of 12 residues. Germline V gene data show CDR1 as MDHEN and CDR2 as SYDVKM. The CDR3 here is CASKSPGQPQHF. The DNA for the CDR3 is TGTGCCAGCAAGAGTCCCGGTCAGCCCCAGCATTTT.

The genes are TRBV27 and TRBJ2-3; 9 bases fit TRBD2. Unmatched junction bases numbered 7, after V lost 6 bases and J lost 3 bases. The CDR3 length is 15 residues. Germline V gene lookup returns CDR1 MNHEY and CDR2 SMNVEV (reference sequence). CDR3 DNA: TGTGCCAGCAGCGGACTAGCGTTAGGGACAGATACGCAGTATTTT. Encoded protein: CASSGLALGTDTQYF.

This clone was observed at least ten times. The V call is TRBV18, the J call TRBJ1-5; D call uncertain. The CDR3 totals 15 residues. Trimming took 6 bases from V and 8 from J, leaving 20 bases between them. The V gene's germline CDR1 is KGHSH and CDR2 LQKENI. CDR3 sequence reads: CASSRDGVLGEPQHF. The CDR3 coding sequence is TGTGCCAGCTCCCGCGACGGCGTCCTGGGTGAGCCCCAGCATTTT. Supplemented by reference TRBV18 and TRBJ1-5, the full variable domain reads NAGVMQNPRHLVRRRGQEARLRCSPMKGHSHVYWYRQLPEEGLKFMVYLQKENIIDESGMPKERFSAEFPKEGPSILRIQQVVRGDSAAYFCASSRDGVLGEPQHFGDGTRLSIL.

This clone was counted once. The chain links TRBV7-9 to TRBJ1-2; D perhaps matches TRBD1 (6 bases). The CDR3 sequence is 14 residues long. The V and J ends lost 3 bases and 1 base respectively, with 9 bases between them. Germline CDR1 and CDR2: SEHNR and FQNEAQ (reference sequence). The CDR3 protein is CASSFGQNNYGYTF. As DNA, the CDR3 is TGTGCCAGCAGCTTCGGACAGAATAACTATGGCTACACCTTC.